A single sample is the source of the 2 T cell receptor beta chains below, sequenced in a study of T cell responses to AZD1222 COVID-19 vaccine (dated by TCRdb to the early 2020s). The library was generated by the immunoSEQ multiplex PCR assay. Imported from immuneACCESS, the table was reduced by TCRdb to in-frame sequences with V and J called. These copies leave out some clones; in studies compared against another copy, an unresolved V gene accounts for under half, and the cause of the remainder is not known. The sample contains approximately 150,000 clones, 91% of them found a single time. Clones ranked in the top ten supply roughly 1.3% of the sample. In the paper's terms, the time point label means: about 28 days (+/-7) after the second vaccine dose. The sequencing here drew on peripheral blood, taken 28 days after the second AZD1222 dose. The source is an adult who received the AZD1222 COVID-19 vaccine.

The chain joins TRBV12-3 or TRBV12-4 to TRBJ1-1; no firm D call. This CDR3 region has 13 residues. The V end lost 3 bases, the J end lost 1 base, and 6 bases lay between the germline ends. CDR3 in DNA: TGTGCCAGCAGTTTGGGCAGGAACACTGAAGCTTTCTTT. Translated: CASSLGRNTEAFF.

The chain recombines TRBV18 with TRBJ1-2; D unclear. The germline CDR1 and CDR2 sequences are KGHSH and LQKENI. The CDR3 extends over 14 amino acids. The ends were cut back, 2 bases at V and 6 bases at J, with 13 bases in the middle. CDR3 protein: CASSPDGRPDGYTF. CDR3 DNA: TGTGCCAGCTCACCAGACGGAAGGCCGGATGGCTACACCTTC.